This T cell receptor beta chain stems from a study of T cell repertoires in cytomegalovirus infection. Study-level results: Summed frequency of shared TCR beta families picked out CMV carriers who also had the relevant HLA. Clonotypes of TCR beta that were HLA-C-restricted and CMV-specific dominated the ex vivo response.

TCRdb called the reads again in MiXCR, with one record for every CDR3 protein. The table lists 310,000 or so distinct CDR3 sequences, 9.6% of them singletons. For this clonotype: The antigen is undetermined.

The CDR3 is made up of 16 amino acids. The V gene lost 8 bases and the J gene lost 0 bases, with 14 bases spanning the gap. CDR1 is MNHNY, CDR2 SVGAGI, per germline (reference sequence). J is TRBJ2-6 and V is TRBV6-6; D perhaps matches TRBD2 (5 bases). Sequenced material: PBMCs. The clonotype originates from a human donor in good health (CMV status not recorded). Some clones in this sample may be carry-over from other donors' samples. CDR3 nucleotide sequence: TGTGCCAGCTCCTTCCTAGGGAGCTCTGGGGCCAACGTCCTGACTTTC. Amino acids: CASSFLGSSGANVLTF.